The 5 T cell receptor beta chains reported below all come from one sample, sequenced in a study of post-analysis software for immune sequencing data. Study-wide results and caveats: Compared with controls, patients had more of about 5 TRBV segments, including TRBV5-6, TRBV5-1 and TRBV20-1.

Each TCR beta cDNA library carried unique molecular identifiers. TCRdb independently ran MiXCR on the PCR reads; one entry per CDR3 protein. The sample includes around 260,000 distinct CDR3 sequences, 35% to 40% of them seen just once. The antigens of these receptors remain unknown. What was sequenced was blood. The receptors derive from a girl between 10 and 17 years old with multiple sclerosis.

The chain carries TRBV10-3 and TRBJ2-1; D gene unclear. The better agreement between TRBJ2-7 and the DNA end casts doubt on the J call. The CDR3 has 14 residues. In germline, CDR1 is ENHRY, CDR2 SYGVKD. CDR3 bases: TGTGCCATCGACCCGAGAGGAACCTACAATGAGCAGTACTTC. Its protein is CAIDPRGTYNEQYF.

Here the CDR3 reads CASSLSGQSLLGNTIYF. The CDR3 nucleotides are TGTGCCAGCAGCTTATCGGGACAATCCCTTCTCGGAAACACCATATATTTT. The genes are TRBV7-9 and TRBJ1-3; TRBD1 is a possible D gene (6 bases). This CDR3 contains 17 residues. Trimming took 2 bases from V and 4 from J, leaving 18 bases between them. Per the germline V gene, CDR1 is SEHNR and CDR2 is FQNEAQ (reference sequence).

Regarding this clonotype: This may be a read error, as it is one base from a much larger clone. The chain is built from TRBV28 and TRBJ1-1; a possible D gene is TRBD1 (5 bases). V lost 5 bases and J 5 bases, leaving 9 bases between the germline ends. This CDR3 spans 12 amino acids. The germline CDR1 and CDR2 sequences are MDHEN and SYDVKM. CDR3 amino acids: CASSVGETEAFF. The CDR3 DNA sequence: TGTGCCAGCAGTGTGGGGGAAACTGAAGCTTTCTTT.

In this sample, this clonotype turned up many times. This chain connects TRBV7-8 to TRBJ1-5; 8 bases are shared with TRBD1. The CDR3 is made up of 15 amino acids. The germline V gene encodes CDR1 SGHVS and CDR2 FQNEAQ. V shed 3 bases, J shed 7 bases, and the junction held 8 bases outside the gene matches. The CDR3: CASSFVTGVGQPQHF. The DNA for the CDR3 is TGTGCCAGCAGCTTCGTGACAGGGGTCGGACAGCCCCAGCATTTT.

At least ten counts were recorded for this clonotype. The J gene is TRBJ2-1, the V gene TRBV7-3; D is ambiguous. Trimming left V 5 bases short and J 2 bases short, with 10 bases between. In germline, CDR1 is SGHTA, CDR2 FQGTGA. This CDR3 has 14 amino acids. The chain's CDR3 is CASSPDSAYNEQFF. DNA for the CDR3: TGTGCCAGCAGCCCCGACTCCGCCTACAATGAGCAGTTCTTC.